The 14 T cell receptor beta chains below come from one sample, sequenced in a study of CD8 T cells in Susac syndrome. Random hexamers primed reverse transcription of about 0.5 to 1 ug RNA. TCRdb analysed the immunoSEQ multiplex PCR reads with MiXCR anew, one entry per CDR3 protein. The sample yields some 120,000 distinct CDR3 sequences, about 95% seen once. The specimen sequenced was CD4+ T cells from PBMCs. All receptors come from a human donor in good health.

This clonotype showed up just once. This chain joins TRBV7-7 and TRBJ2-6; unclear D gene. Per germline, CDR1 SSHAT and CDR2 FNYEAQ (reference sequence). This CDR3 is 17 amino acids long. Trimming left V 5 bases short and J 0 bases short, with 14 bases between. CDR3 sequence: CASSPQPIYSGANVLTF. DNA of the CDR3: TGTGCCAGCAGCCCTCAACCTATCTACTCTGGGGCCAACGTCCTGACTTTC.

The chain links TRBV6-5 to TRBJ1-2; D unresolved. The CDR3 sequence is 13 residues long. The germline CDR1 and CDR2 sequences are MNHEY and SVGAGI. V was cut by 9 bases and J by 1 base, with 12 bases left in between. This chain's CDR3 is CASRRGINYGYTF. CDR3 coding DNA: TGTGCCAGTCGGAGAGGGATTAACTATGGCTACACCTTC.

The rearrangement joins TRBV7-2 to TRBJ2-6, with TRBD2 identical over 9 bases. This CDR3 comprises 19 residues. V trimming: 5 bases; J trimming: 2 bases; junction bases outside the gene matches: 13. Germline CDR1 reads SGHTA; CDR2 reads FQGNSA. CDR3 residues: CASSRGRSGSFAGANVLTF. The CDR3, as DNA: TGTGCCAGCAGCCGAGGGCGTAGCGGGAGTTTTGCTGGGGCCAACGTCCTGACTTTC.

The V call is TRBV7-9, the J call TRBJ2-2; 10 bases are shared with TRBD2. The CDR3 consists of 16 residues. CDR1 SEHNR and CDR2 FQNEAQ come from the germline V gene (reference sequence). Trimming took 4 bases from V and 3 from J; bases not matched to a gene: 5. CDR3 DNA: TGTGCCAGCAGCTCCAGGACTAGCGGAGACACCGGGGAGCTGTTTTTT. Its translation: CASSSRTSGDTGELFF. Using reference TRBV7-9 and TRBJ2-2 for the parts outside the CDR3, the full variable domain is DTGVSQNPRHKITKRGQNVTFRCDPISEHNRLYWYRQTLGQGPEFLTYFQNEAQLEKSRLLSDRFSAERPKGSFSTLEIQRTEQGDSAMYLCASSSRTSGDTGELFFGEGSRLTVL.

CDR3 region: CASTLRGRTEAFF. The CDR3 nucleotides are TGTGCCAGCACCCTAAGGGGGCGAACTGAAGCTTTCTTT. This chain uses TRBV12-3 or TRBV12-4 with TRBJ1-1, with 7 bases that match TRBD1. The ends lost 7 bases at V and 5 bases at J; junction bases unmatched: 7. This CDR3 region has 13 residues.

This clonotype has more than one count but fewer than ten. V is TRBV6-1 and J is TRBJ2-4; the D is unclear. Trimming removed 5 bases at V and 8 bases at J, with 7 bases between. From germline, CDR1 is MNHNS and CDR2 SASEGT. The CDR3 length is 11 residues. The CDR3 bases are TGTGCCAGCAGTTCGGCGGACATTCAGTACTTC. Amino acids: CASSSADIQYF.

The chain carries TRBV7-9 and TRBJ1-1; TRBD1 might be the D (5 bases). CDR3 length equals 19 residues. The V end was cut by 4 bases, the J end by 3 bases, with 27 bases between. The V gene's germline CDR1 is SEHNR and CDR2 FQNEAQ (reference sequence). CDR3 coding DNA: TGTGCCAGCAGCTCGATACCCTTCGCACTAAACAGGAATTACACTGAAGCTTTCTTT. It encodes CASSSIPFALNRNYTEAFF.

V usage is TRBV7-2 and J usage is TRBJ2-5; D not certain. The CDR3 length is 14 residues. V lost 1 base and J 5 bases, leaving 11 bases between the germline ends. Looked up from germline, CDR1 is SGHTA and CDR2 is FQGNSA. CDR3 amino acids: CASSLGRGGETQYF. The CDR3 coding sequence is TGTGCCAGCAGCTTAGGCCGCGGCGGTGAGACCCAGTACTTC. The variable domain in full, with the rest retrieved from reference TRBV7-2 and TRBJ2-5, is GAGVSQSPSNKVTEKGKDVELRCDPISGHTALYWYRQSLGQGLEFLIYFQGNSAPDKSGLPSDRFSAERTGGSVSTLTIQRTQQEDSAVYLCASSLGRGGETQYFGPGTRLLVL.

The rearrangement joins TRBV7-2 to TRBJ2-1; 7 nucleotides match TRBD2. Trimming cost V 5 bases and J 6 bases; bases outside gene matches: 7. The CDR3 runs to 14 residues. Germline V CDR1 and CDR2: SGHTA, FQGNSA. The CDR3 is CASSRTGTINEQFF. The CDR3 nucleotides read TGTGCCAGCAGCAGGACCGGGACTATCAATGAGCAGTTCTTC.

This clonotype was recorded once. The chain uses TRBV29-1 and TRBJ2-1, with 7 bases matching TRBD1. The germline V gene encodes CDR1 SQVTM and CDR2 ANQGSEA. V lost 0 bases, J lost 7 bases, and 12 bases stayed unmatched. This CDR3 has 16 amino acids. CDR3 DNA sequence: TGCAGCGTTGAAGATCGGGGCAGGGGGAGTACGAATGAGCAGTTCTTC. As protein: CSVEDRGRGSTNEQFF.

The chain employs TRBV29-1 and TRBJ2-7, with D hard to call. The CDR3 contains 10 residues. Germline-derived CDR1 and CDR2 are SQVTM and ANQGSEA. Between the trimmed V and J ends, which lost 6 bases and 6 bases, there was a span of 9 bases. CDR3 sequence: CSVVGIEQYF. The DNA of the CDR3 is TGCAGCGTCGTAGGGATCGAGCAGTACTTC.

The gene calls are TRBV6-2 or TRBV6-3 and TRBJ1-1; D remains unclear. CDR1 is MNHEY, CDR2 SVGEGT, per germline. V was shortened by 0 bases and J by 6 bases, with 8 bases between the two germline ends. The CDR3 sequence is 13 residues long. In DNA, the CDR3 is TGTGCCAGCAGTTACTCTTTGGGAGCTGAAGCTTTCTTT. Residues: CASSYSLGAEAFF.

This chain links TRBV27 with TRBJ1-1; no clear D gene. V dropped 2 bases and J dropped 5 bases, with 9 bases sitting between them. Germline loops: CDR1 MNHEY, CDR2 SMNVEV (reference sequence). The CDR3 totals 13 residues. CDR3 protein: CASSLRLGTEAFF. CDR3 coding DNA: TGTGCCAGCAGTTTACGGCTGGGGACTGAAGCTTTCTTT.

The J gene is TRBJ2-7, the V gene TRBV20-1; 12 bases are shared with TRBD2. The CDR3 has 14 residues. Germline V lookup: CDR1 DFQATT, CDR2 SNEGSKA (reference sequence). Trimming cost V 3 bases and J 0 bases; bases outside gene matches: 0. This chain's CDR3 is CSARTSGSSYEQYF. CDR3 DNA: TGCAGTGCTAGGACTAGCGGGAGCTCCTACGAGCAGTACTTC.